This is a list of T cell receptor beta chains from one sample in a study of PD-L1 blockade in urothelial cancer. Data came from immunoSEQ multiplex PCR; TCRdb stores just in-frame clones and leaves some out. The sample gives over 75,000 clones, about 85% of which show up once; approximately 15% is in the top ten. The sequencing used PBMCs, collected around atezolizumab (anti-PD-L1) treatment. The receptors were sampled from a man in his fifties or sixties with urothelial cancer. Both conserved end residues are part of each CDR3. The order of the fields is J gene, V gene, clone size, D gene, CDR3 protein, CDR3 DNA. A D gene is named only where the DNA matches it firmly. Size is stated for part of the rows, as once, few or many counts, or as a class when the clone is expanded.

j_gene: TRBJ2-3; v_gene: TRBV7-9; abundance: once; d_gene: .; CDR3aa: CASSISDTQYF; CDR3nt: TGTGCCAGCAGCATATCAGATACGCAGTATTTT
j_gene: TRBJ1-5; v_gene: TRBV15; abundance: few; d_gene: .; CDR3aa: CATRSRDNNQPQHF; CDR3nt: TGTGCCACCAGGAGCAGGGACAACAATCAGCCCCAGCATTTT
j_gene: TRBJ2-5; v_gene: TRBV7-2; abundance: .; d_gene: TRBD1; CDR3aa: CASRPTGHRETQYF; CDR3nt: TGTGCCAGCAGACCGACAGGGCACCGGGAGACCCAGTACTTC
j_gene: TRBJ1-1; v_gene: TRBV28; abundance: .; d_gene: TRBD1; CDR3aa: CASSSGTGINTEAFF; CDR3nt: TGTGCCAGCAGTTCCGGGACAGGGATAAACACTGAAGCTTTCTTT
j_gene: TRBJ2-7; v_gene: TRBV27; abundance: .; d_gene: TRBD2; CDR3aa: CASSPQLAGGYEQYF; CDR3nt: TGTGCCAGCAGTCCACAACTAGCGGGAGGCTACGAGCAGTACTTC
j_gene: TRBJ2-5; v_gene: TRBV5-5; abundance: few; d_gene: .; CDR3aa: CASSFSGEETQYF; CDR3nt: TGTGCCAGCAGCTTCTCGGGGGAAGAGACCCAGTACTTC
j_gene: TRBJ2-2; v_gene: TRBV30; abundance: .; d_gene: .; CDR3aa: CAWDSVVNTGELFF; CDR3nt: TGTGCCTGGGACAGTGTTGTGAACACCGGGGAGCTGTTTTTT
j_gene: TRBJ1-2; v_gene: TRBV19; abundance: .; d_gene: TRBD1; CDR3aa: CASSNNLDRDYGYTF; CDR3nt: TGTGCCAGTAGTAATAACCTAGACAGGGATTATGGCTACACCTTC
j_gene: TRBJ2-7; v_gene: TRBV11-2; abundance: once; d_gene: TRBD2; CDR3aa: CASSFVLAGGEQYF; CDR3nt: TGTGCCAGCAGCTTTGTCTTAGCGGGAGGCGAGCAGTACTTC
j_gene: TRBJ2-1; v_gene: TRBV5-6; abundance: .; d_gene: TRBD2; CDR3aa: CASSLAAAVAGWDEQFF; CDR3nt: TGTGCCAGCAGCCTGGCCGCCGCGGTAGCGGGGTGGGATGAGCAGTTCTTC
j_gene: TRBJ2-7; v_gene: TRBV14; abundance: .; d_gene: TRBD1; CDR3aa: CASSHDPGQGAFEQYF; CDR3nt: TGTGCCAGCAGCCATGATCCGGGACAGGGGGCTTTCGAGCAGTACTTC
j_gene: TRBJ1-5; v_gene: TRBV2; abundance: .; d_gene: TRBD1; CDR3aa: CASSERAGGRQPQHF; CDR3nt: TGTGCCAGCAGTGAAAGGGCAGGGGGCCGTCAGCCCCAGCATTTT
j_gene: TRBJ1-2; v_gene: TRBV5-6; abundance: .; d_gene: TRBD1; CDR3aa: CASSLGGTASNYGYTF; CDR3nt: TGTGCCAGCAGCTTGGGTGGGACAGCATCTAACTATGGCTACACCTTC
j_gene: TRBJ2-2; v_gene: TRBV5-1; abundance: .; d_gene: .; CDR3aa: CASSLEASTGELFF; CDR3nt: TGCGCCAGCAGCTTGGAGGCTAGCACCGGGGAGCTGTTTTTT
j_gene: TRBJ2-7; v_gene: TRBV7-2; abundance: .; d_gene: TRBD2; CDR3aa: CASSLGGAPRTSGSYEQYF; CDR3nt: TGTGCCAGCAGCTTAGGTGGGGCACCTCGGACTAGCGGGAGTTACGAGCAGTACTTC
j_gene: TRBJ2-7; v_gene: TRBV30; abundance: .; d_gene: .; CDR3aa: CASQLNSYEQYF; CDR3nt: TGTGCCTCCCAACTTAACTCCTACGAGCAGTACTTC
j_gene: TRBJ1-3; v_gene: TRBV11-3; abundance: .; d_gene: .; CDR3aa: CASSLAGTRAGNTIYF; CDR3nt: TGTGCCAGCAGCTTAGCCGGGACAAGGGCAGGAAACACCATATATTTT
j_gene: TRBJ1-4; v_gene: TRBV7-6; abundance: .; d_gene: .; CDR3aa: CASSPVRGGSEKLFF; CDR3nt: TGTGCCAGCAGCCCGGTCCGGGGAGGGAGTGAAAAACTGTTTTTT
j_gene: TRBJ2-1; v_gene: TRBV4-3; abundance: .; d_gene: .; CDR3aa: CASWASASSYNEQFF; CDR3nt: TGCGCCAGCTGGGCTAGCGCCAGCTCCTACAATGAGCAGTTCTTC
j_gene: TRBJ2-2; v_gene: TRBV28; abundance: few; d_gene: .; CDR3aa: CASLRGTGELFF; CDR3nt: TGTGCCAGCCTCCGAGGCACCGGGGAGCTGTTTTTT
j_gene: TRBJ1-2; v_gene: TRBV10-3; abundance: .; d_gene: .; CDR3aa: CAISETGPSNF; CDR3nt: TGTGCCATCAGTGAAACAGGGCCCTCTAACTTC
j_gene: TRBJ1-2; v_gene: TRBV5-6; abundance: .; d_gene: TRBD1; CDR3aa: CASSLVGQGAQGYGYTF; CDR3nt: TGTGCCAGCAGCTTGGTGGGACAGGGGGCGCAAGGCTATGGCTACACCTTC
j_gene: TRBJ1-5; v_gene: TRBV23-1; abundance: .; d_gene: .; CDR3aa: CASSQAEGQPQHF; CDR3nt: TGCGCCAGCAGTCAGGCAGAGGGTCAGCCCCAGCATTTT
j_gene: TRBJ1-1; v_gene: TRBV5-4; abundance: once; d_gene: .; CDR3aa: CASSWGTHTEAFF; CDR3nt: TGTGCCAGCAGCTGGGGCACCCACACTGAAGCTTTCTTT
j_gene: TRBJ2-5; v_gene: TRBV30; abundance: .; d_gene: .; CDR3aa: CAWSGVQLQETQYF; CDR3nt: TGTGCCTGGAGTGGGGTACAGCTACAAGAGACCCAGTACTTC
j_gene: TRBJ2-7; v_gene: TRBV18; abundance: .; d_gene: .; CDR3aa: CASSPTAQGSAYEQYF; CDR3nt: TGTGCCAGCTCACCAACTGCACAGGGCTCAGCCTACGAGCAGTACTTC
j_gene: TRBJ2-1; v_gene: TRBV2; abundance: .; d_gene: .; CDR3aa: CASSDEAENNEQFF; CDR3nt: TGTGCCAGCAGTGATGAGGCGGAAAACAATGAGCAGTTCTTC
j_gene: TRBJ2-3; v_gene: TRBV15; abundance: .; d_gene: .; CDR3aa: CATSRDIGTDTQYF; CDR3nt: TGTGCCACCAGCCGGGACATAGGCACAGATACGCAGTATTTT
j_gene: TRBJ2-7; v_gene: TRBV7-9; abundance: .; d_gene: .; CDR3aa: CASGPDGGGEDYEQYF; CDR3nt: TGTGCCAGCGGACCCGATGGAGGGGGCGAAGACTACGAGCAGTACTTC
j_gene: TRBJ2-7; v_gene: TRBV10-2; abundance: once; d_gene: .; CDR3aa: CASSEARRGRPYEQYF; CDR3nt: TGCGCCAGCAGTGAGGCAAGGCGGGGGCGACCCTACGAGCAGTACTTC
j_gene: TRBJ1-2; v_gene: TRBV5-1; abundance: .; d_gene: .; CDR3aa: CASSLDRNYGYTF; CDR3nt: TGCGCCAGCAGCTTGGACAGGAACTATGGCTACACCTTC
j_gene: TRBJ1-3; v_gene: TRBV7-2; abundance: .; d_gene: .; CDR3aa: CASSLAAADTGNTIYF; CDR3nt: TGTGCCAGCAGCTTAGCGGCCGCTGACACTGGAAACACCATATATTTT
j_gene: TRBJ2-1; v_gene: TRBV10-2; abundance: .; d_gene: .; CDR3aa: CASSGGTGGNEQFF; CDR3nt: TGCGCCAGCAGTGGGGGGACTGGGGGCAATGAGCAGTTCTTC
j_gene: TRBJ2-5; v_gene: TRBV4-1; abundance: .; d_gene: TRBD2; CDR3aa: CASSPREGRQETQYF; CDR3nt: TGCGCCAGCAGCCCAAGGGAGGGACGACAAGAGACCCAGTACTTC
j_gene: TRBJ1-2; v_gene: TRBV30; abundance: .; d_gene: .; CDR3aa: CAWADIIGYTF; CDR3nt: TGTGCCTGGGCGGACATAATCGGCTACACCTTC
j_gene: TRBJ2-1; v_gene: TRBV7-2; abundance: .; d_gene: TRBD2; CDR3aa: CASSSLAGGNEQFF; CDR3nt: TGTGCCAGCAGCTCTCTAGCGGGGGGGAATGAGCAGTTCTTC